Below, 15 T cell receptor beta chains from the same sample are listed, as sequenced in a study of cytomegalovirus exposure and HLA in healthy donors. PCR used 60 Vbeta primers and 13 Jbeta primers. TCRdb's table, derived via immunoSEQ multiplex PCR, lists solely in-frame clones and lacks some. This table holds around 53,000 clones, about 82% found once. The sample taken for sequencing was PBMCs. Receptors originate from a man between 25 and 39 years old in good health and CMV-seronegative.

The CDR3 sequence is CATSRDQQPQHF. In DNA form, the CDR3 reads TGTGCCACCAGCAGAGATCAACAGCCCCAGCATTTT. J is TRBJ1-5 and V is TRBV15; D gene uncertain. The V end lost 0 bases, the J end lost 7 bases, and 4 bases lay between the germline ends. Germline assignment: CDR1 LNHNV and CDR2 YYDKDF (reference sequence). This CDR3 has 12 residues.

J is TRBJ2-1 and V is TRBV30; 12 nucleotides align to TRBD2. Germline loops: CDR1 GTSNPN, CDR2 SVGIG (reference sequence). The CDR3 consists of 13 residues. V gave up 4 bases and J gave up 7 bases; unmatched junction bases: 2. Here the CDR3 reads CAWTTSGGNEQFF. For the CDR3, the DNA is TGTGCCTGGACGACTAGCGGGGGAAATGAGCAGTTCTTC. The full variable domain, its missing parts supplied by reference TRBV30 and TRBJ2-1, is SQTIHQWPATLVQPVGSPLSLECTVEGTSNPNLYWYRQAAGRGLQLLFYSVGIGQISSEVPQNLSASRPQDRQFILSSKKLLLSDSGFYLCAWTTSGGNEQFFGPGTRLTVL.

V is TRBV5-6 and J is TRBJ2-1; no clear D. V was pared by 0 bases and J by 0 bases, with 10 bases between. Germline V gene data show CDR1 as SGHDT and CDR2 as YYEEEE. The CDR3 spans 16 residues. The CDR3 protein is CASSLVQTHSYNEQFF. The CDR3 nucleotides read TGTGCCAGCAGCTTGGTGCAGACACACTCCTACAATGAGCAGTTCTTC.

The J gene is TRBJ2-1, the V gene TRBV10-3; 11 bases are shared with TRBD1. V shed 11 bases and J 7 bases; nucleotides not matched to a gene: 13. CDR3 length equals 15 residues. Germline V CDR1 and CDR2: ENHRY, SYGVKD. This chain's CDR3 is CAAKGQGARGNEQFF. In DNA, the CDR3 is TGTGCCGCCAAAGGACAGGGGGCGCGGGGGAATGAGCAGTTCTTC.

This clone was counted once. The chain combines TRBV20-1 with TRBJ2-7; D is unclear. The CDR3 is 11 amino acids. Per the germline V gene, CDR1 is DFQATT and CDR2 is SNEGSKA (reference sequence). V lost 4 bases to trimming and J lost 4 bases, with 8 bases between them. The CDR3: CSATTIYEQYF. The DNA of the CDR3 is TGCAGTGCTACAACTATTTACGAGCAGTACTTC.

The chain links TRBV7-2 to TRBJ2-7; TRBD2 aligns across 10 bases. Germline CDR1 SGHTA, CDR2 FQGNSA. The CDR3 length is 15 residues. V was pared by 2 bases and J by 7 bases, with 8 bases of the junction left unmatched. CDR3 amino acids: CASSLLAGDGGEQYF. DNA of the CDR3: TGTGCCAGCAGCTTACTAGCGGGAGACGGGGGGGAGCAGTACTTC.

The rearrangement joins TRBV5-5 to TRBJ1-1; D is unclear. The V end lost 1 base, the J end lost 4 bases, and 8 bases lay between the germline ends. Germline V lookup: CDR1 SGHKS, CDR2 YYEKEE (reference sequence). CDR3 length equals 13 residues. The CDR3 nucleotides are TGTGCCAGCAGCTTGTGGCCAGGCACTGAAGCTTTCTTT. Protein sequence: CASSLWPGTEAFF.

This chain joins TRBV5-6 and TRBJ1-6, with TRBD1 matching over 10 bases. There are 15 residues in the CDR3. Trimming cost V 4 bases and J 6 bases; bases outside gene matches: 4. The germline CDR1 and CDR2 sequences are SGHDT and YYEEEE. The CDR3 DNA follows: TGTGCCAGCAGCAGGTGGACAGGGGGTAATTCACCCCTCCACTTT. This gives the protein CASSRWTGGNSPLHF.

This chain uses TRBV11-3 with TRBJ2-2, with TRBD2 matching 8 bases. The CDR3 runs to 14 residues. Losses at the gene ends were 3 bases for V and 4 bases for J; bases not matched to a gene: 1. Germline V gene sequence: CDR1 SGHNT, CDR2 YENEEA. CDR3 residues: CASSFAGGTGELFF. As DNA, the CDR3 is TGTGCCAGCAGCTTTGCGGGAGGCACCGGGGAGCTGTTTTTT.

This clone has only a few counts. DNA for the CDR3: TGTGCCAGTAAGCGGGAGGGCCCAAGCACAGATACGCAGTATTTT. Encoded protein: CASKREGPSTDTQYF. The V call is TRBV19, the J call TRBJ2-3, with TRBD2 identical over 10 bases. Unmatched junction bases numbered 4, after V lost 7 bases and J lost 0 bases. The CDR3 totals 15 residues. CDR1 LNHDA and CDR2 SQIVND come from the germline V gene (reference sequence).

The chain links TRBV5-1 to TRBJ1-2; 8 bases are a match to TRBD1. Germline V gene lookup returns CDR1 SGHRS and CDR2 YFSETQ. Unmatched junction bases numbered 8, after V lost 0 bases and J lost 7 bases. This CDR3 has 15 amino acids. The CDR3 bases are TGCGCCAGCAGCTTGGTGGCAGGGGGCTTAGTTGGCTACACCTTC. Amino acid sequence: CASSLVAGGLVGYTF.

CDR3 in DNA: TGTGCCAGCAGCTCCGGGACAGGGATTCAGCCCCAGCATTTT. As protein: CASSSGTGIQPQHF. This chain uses TRBV5-8 with TRBJ1-5; 9 bases are shared with TRBD1. The germline V gene has CDR1 SGHTS and CDR2 YDEGEE. The V segment lost 3 bases and the J segment 6 bases; nucleotides outside the gene matches: 4. CDR3 length: 14 residues.

This chain connects TRBV5-1 to TRBJ1-2, with 11 bases identical to TRBD1. The CDR3 is made up of 15 amino acids. The germline V gene encodes CDR1 SGHRS and CDR2 YFSETQ. The J segment lost 3 bases and the V segment lost 5 bases, leaving 6 bases of the junction unmatched. CDR3 in DNA: TGCGCCAGCAGGGACGGGACAGGGGGTGACTATGGCTACACCTTC. This gives the protein CASRDGTGGDYGYTF.

The chain uses TRBV28 and TRBJ1-2; 7 bases are a match to TRBD1. The CDR3 consists of 13 residues. The V and J ends lost 9 bases and 1 base, in that order; junction bases with no gene match: 5. The germline CDR1 and CDR2 sequences are MDHEN and SYDVKM. The chain's CDR3 is CASGQDLNYGYTF. The DNA for the CDR3 is TGTGCCAGTGGACAGGACCTTAACTATGGCTACACCTTC.

V gene TRBV7-2 combines with J gene TRBJ2-7, with 7 bases matching TRBD1. The CDR3 is made up of 15 amino acids. Germline V gene lookup returns CDR1 SGHTA and CDR2 FQGNSA. V shed 2 bases, J shed 5 bases, and the junction held 9 bases outside the gene matches. This CDR3 is CASSLQTGLIHEQYF. The DNA of the CDR3 is TGTGCCAGCAGCTTACAGACAGGGTTAATCCACGAGCAGTACTTC.